Reported below is one TCR beta chain. The antigen is not known. This entry belongs to a study of T cell responses to AZD1222 COVID-19 vaccine. The CDR3 covers 15 residues. Germline V gene data show CDR1 as MNHEY and CDR2 as SMNVEV (reference sequence). Trimming left V 10 bases short and J 0 bases short, with 17 bases between. Study-level findings and limits: Seropositive status at baseline applied to only a handful of AZD1222 recipients. Unmutated variant regions are reportedly the target of nearly half of TCRs that are spike-specific. Every sample of the repertoires postdated the peak T cell response.

Clones were read by immunoSEQ multiplex PCR, and TCRdb kept only the in-frame ones, dropping some. The sample records over 100,000 clones, roughly 87% being singletons. The TCR sequence derives from an adult in good health. This chain joins TRBV27 and TRBJ2-3; unclear D gene. Material: peripheral blood, obtained on day 0 of AZD1222 vaccination. The CDR3 DNA follows: TGTGCCACCGTTGGGGTATTTCCTAGCACAGATACGCAGTATTTT. Its translation is CATVGVFPSTDTQYF.